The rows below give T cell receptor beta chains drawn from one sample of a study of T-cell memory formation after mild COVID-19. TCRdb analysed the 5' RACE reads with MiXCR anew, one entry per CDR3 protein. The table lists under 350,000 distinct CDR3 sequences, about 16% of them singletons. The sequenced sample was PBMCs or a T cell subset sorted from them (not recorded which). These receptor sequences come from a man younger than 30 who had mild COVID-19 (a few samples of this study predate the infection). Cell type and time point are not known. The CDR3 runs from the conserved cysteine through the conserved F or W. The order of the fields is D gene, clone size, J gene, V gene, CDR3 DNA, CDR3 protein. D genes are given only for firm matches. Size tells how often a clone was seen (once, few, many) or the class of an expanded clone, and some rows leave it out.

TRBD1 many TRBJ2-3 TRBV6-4 TGTGCCAGCAGTGACGGGACAGGGGGCACAGATACGCAGTATTTT CASSDGTGGTDTQYF
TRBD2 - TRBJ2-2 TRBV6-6 TGTGCCAGCAGTCCGTCTCTATCCGGGACTAGCTTCCCAAACACCGGGGAGCTGTTTTTT CASSPSLSGTSFPNTGELFF
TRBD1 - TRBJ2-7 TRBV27 TGTGCCAGCGGAAGACAGGGGGCGTGGGAGCAGTACTTC CASGRQGAWEQYF
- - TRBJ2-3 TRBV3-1 TGTGCCAGCAGCCAAGAGAATAGGAGAAGCACAGATACGCAGTATTTT CASSQENRRSTDTQYF
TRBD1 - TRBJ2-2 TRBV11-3 TGTGCCAGCAGCAACAGGGGAACCGGGGAGCTGTTTTTT CASSNRGTGELFF
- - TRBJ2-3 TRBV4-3 TGCGCCATTTCCCGGGCGGTACAGTATTTT CAISRAVQYF
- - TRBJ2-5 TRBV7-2 TGTGCCAGCAGCTTAGCGAATATGGAGACCCAGTACTTC CASSLANMETQYF
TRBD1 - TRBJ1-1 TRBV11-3 TGTGCCAGCAGCCCCCCCGCGGACAGGGAGGGCTGGAAGGAAGCTTTCTTT CASSPPADREGWKEAFF
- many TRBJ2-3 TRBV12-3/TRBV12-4 TGTGCCAGCAGTTTTATTGCAGATACGCAGTATTTT CASSFIADTQYF
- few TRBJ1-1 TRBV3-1 TGTGCCAGCCTCGGGAACACTGAAGCTTTCTTT CASLGNTEAFF
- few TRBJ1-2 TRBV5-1 TGCGCCAGCAGCTTGGGCCAGGGAAATAAAGGCTACACCTTC CASSLGQGNKGYTF
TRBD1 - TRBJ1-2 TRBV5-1 TGCGCCAGCAGCTACCAGGGGGCAACAGGGGGCTATGGCTACACCTTC CASSYQGATGGYGYTF
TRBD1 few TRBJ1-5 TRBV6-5 TGTGCCAGCAGAATGGACAGGCACGGCAATCAGCCCCAGCATTTT CASRMDRHGNQPQHF
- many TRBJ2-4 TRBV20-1 TGCAGTGCCCAATCGGGCAGTTCAACGGACATTCAGTACTTC CSAQSGSSTDIQYF
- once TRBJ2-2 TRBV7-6 TGTGCCAGCACCCCCGGATCTTCGAGGCCGGGATTCACCGGGGAGCTGTTTTTT CASTPGSSRPGFTGELFF
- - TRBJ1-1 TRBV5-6 TGTGCCAGCAGCTTGGACTACACTGAAGCTTTCTTT CASSLDYTEAFF
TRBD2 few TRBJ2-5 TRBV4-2 TGTGCCAGCAGCCAAGATCTGCGGGGGGGCCTAGAGACCCAGTACTTC CASSQDLRGGLETQYF
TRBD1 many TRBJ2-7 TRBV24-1 TGTGCCACCAGTTGGGACAGACACTACGAGCAGTACTTC CATSWDRHYEQYF
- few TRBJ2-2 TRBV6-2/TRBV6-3 TGTGCCAGCAGTCCGCACAGCAGGGCACGCACCGGGGAGCTGTTTTTT CASSPHSRARTGELFF
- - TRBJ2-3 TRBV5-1 TGCGCCAGCAGCAGTGAACGACCCACAGATACGCAGTATTTT CASSSERPTDTQYF
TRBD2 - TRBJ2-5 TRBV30 TGTGCCAAGACTAGCGGGGGCGGGACCCAGTACTTC CAKTSGGGTQYF
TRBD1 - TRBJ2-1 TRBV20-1 TGCAGTGCTAGAGATGTCCGGGACAGGATCGATGAGCAGTTCTTC CSARDVRDRIDEQFF
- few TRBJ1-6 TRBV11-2 TGTGCCAGCAGCCCACATCGGAATTCACCCCTCCACTTT CASSPHRNSPLHF
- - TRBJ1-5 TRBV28 TGTGCCACCGGCGGGGGGCTGGATCAGCCCCAGCATTTT CATGGGLDQPQHF
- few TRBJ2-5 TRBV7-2 TGTGCCAGCAGCCGCCCAGTCCAAGAGACCCAGTACTTC CASSRPVQETQYF
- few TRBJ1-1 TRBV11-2 TGTGCCAGCAGCTTGATAGTCGGAAGAGCTTTCTTT CASSLIVGRAFF
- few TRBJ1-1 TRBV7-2 TGTGCCAGCAGCCCCCGGAGGGACACTGAAGCTTTCTTT CASSPRRDTEAFF